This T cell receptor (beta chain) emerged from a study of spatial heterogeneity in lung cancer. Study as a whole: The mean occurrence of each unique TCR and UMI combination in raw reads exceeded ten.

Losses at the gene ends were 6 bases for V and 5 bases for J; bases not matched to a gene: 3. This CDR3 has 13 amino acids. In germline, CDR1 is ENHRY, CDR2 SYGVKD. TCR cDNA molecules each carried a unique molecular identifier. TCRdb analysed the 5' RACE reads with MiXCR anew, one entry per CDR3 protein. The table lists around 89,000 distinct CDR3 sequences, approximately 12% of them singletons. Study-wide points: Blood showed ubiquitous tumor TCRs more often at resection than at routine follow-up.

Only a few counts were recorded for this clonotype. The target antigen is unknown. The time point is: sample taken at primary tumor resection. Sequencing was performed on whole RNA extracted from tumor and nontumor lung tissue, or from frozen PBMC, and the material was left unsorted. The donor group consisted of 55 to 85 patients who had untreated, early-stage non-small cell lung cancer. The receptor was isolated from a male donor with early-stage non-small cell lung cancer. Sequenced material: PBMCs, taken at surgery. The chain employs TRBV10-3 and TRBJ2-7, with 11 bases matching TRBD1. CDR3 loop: CAIRRGQGDEQYF. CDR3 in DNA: TGTGCCATCAGGAGGGGACAGGGGGACGAGCAGTACTTC.